The entry below describes one TCR beta chain. This clone was seen a few times. The target of this receptor is not known. No much larger clone is present one base from it, and per-base qualities are unavailable. These data are taken from a study of PD-1 blockade in classical Hodgkin lymphoma (dated by TCRdb to the early 2020s). At the level of the whole study: Nivolumab dosing was 3 mg/kg intravenously every 2 weeks, continuing until either disease progression or unacceptable toxicity. To define a peripheral blood immune signature of response to PD-1 blockade in classical Hodgkin lymphoma, the study combined TCR beta sequencing with CyTOF. Broad study findings and their caveats: Only a single clinical trial cohort was studied, and what caused the repertoire differences, possibly disease activity or prior therapy, remained undefined. A significant rise by C4D1 was seen in CD4+ but not CD8+ TCR diversity (p=0.0027 vs p=0.16), with the rise being most apparent in complete responders (p=0.02). Trial patients with a complete response had baseline diversity similar to that of newly diagnosed patients, while partial responders and progressors had significantly lower diversity. Lower diversity was seen in patients whose nivolumab began less than 1 year after ASCT, and these patients were left out of later analyses so that immune reconstitution would not confound the results. Newly diagnosed patients were reported to have lower baseline TCR diversity than healthy donors, and relapsed/refractory patients were reported to have lower baseline TCR diversity still.

This specimen's time point label, interpreted: cycle 4 day 1 (C4D1), after less than 7 weeks of nivolumab. Every trial patient had relapsed following autologous stem cell transplantation, and prior brentuximab vedotin exposure was what differed among cohorts A, B and C. The trial cohort comprised 56 patients with relapsed/refractory classical Hodgkin lymphoma whose best overall responses were complete response, partial response or progressive disease. Single-agent nivolumab was administered to trial patients in the multi-cohort phase II CheckMate 205 trial. An independent review committee assessed best overall response by applying the 2007 International Working Group response criteria. Trial PBMCs were collected just before the start of nivolumab (C1D1) and during therapy at cycle 2 day 1 and cycle 4 day 1. Peripheral blood was collected in 8 mL Vacutainer Cell Preparation Tubes, from which PBMCs were isolated by centrifugation and then cryopreserved.

The Qiagen DNeasy kit was used to extract genomic DNA from unsorted PBMCs and from the negatively selected CD4+ and CD8+ fractions. Using primers that anneal to V and J segments, immunoSEQ multiplex PCR amplified the TCR beta CDR3 regions. A synthetic immune receptor repertoire was used to minimize amplification bias, and any remaining bias was removed computationally after sequencing. The authors processed their data as follows. Repertoire diversity was quantified as the Shannon entropy index using custom Python scripts. Unsorted, CD4+ and CD8+ repertoires were examined separately, except in combined analyses, for which CD4+ and CD8+ sequences were merged in silico. Clonal expansion was defined as at least a 2-fold frequency increase after treatment relative to C1D1, with a pseudocount of 0.5 for undetected baseline clones. Clones with 0 or 1 copy at C1D1 were defined as singleton clones, while clones with 2 or more copies were defined as non-singleton clones. By matching protein sequences in sorted samples from the same patient, clones expanded in unsorted samples were annotated as CD4+, CD8+ or unknown. Diversity changes from C1D1 to C4D1 were tested in paired samples using Wilcoxon tests. This is the immuneACCESS table as TCRdb keeps it, with only in-frame sequences that have V and J called. A part of the clones is gone; compared with another copy, unresolved V genes explain less than half, and the rest is unexplained. From that table come the V and J calls and clone size; the DNA was used to work out D and trimming. In this sample the table shows over 15,000 clones, less than 85% of which occur a single time. 40% of the sample rests with the top ten.

This sequence was found in a human donor with classical Hodgkin lymphoma. The source material was peripheral blood mononuclear cells (PBMCs), sampled before the fourth cycle of nivolumab.

DNA sequence: TGTGCCAGCAGCTTGGAATTGGGGAGGTCTGAAGCTTTCTTT. Its translation is CASSLELGRSEAFF. Recombination connected TRBV5-4 to TRBJ1-1; no D gene can be assigned with confidence. Trimming costs V 0 bases and J 6 bases, and their ends lie 12 bases apart. The CDR3 spans 14 residues, from the cysteine through the phenylalanine. Here the CDR3 DNA is all that survives: 42 bases in frame from base 1. The germline V gene (reference sequence) provides CDR1 SGHNT and CDR2 YYREEE.